These T cell receptor beta chains were read from a single sample in a study of cytomegalovirus exposure and HLA in healthy donors. Assay: immunoSEQ multiplex PCR; the TCRdb copy retains only in-frame clones and omits some. The data show 150,000 to 200,000 clones, over 70% seen once. The sequencing sample was made of PBMCs. These receptors were taken from a male donor in good health and CMV-seronegative. Both conserved end residues are part of each CDR3. A D gene is named only where the DNA matches it firmly. The listing skips clone size in some rows; elsewhere it reads once, few, many or a size class.

D,V,size,J,DNA,CDR3
-,TRBV9,-,TRBJ2-7,TGTGCCAGCAGCGTAGGAACTTCCTACGAGCAGTACTTC,CASSVGTSYEQYF
-,TRBV6-5,-,TRBJ1-3,TGTGCCAGCAGTTACGGGGGGGCAGCTGGAAACACCATATATTTT,CASSYGGAAGNTIYF
TRBD1,TRBV27,-,TRBJ2-5,TGTGCCAGCAGTATTAGGGGCCGAACAGGGGGCCGCTCTGAGACCCAGTACTTC,CASSIRGRTGGRSETQYF
-,TRBV7-9,-,TRBJ1-4,TGTGCCAGCAGCTTACAGGAAACTAATGAAAAACTGTTTTTT,CASSLQETNEKLFF
TRBD2,TRBV18,-,TRBJ2-1,TGTGCCAGCTCACCCCGGACTAGCGGGGGGAGGGATGAGCAGTTCTTC,CASSPRTSGGRDEQFF
-,TRBV27,-,TRBJ2-2,TGTGCCAGCAGTTTATCGAGCGGCACCGGGGAGCTGTTTTTT,CASSLSSGTGELFF
TRBD1,TRBV25-1,-,TRBJ1-5,TGTGCCAGCGGGAGACAGGGCCAGAATCAGCCCCAGCATTTT,CASGRQGQNQPQHF
TRBD2,TRBV15,-,TRBJ2-1,TGTGCCACCAGCCCCCTAGGACTAGCGGGATATTATGAGCAGTTCTTC,CATSPLGLAGYYEQFF
TRBD2,TRBV19,-,TRBJ2-1,TGTGCCAGTAGTTGGGGTAGCGGGAGCGGGGAGCAGTTCTTC,CASSWGSGSGEQFF
-,TRBV6-1,-,TRBJ1-5,TGTGCCAGCAGCCCTATCATGGGCAATCAGCCCCAGCATTTT,CASSPIMGNQPQHF
-,TRBV27,-,TRBJ1-1,TGTGCCAGCACGGACAGTCGGAGGCCCTCGAGGGGAGCTTTCTTT,CASTDSRRPSRGAFF
-,TRBV12-5,-,TRBJ1-2,TGTGCTAGTGGTTTGCAGGGCCCGGAGAATGGCTACACCTTC,CASGLQGPENGYTF
TRBD2,TRBV7-3,-,TRBJ2-5,TGTGCCAGCAGCCTCGGAGCGGGAGCGGGTGAGACCCAGTACTTC,CASSLGAGAGETQYF
TRBD1,TRBV27,-,TRBJ2-7,TGTGCCAGCGGAGGGGACCTCGGACAGGGTGTGGAGCAGTACTTC,CASGGDLGQGVEQYF
-,TRBV13,-,TRBJ1-4,TGTGCCAGCAGCGGGCCCACTAATGAAAAACTGTTTTTT,CASSGPTNEKLFF
-,TRBV30,-,TRBJ1-1,TGTGCCTGGAGTGTATTTAGGGGTAGTTACACTGAAGCTTTCTTT,CAWSVFRGSYTEAFF
-,TRBV5-6,-,TRBJ1-3,TGTGCCAGCAGCTTTATCGGGGATCCGACTGGAAACACCATATATTTT,CASSFIGDPTGNTIYF
-,TRBV2,-,TRBJ1-5,TGTGCCAGCAGAGAAACCAGGGTTAGCAATCAGCCCCAGCATTTT,CASRETRVSNQPQHF
-,TRBV6-5,-,TRBJ2-7,TGTGCCAGCAGTTACTCTCCGAGACAGGCCCTCTACGAGCAGTACTTC,CASSYSPRQALYEQYF
TRBD1,TRBV28,-,TRBJ1-4,TGTGCCAGCAGTTCGCCTGGGACAGGGGGTGAAAAACTGTTTTTT,CASSSPGTGGEKLFF
-,TRBV20-1,once,TRBJ1-2,TGCAGTGGCGGCCGACTCGGAGGCTACACCTTC,CSGGRLGGYTF
-,TRBV28,-,TRBJ2-7,TGTGCCAGCACCAAGGACAACTCCTACGAGCAGTACTTC,CASTKDNSYEQYF
-,TRBV29-1,-,TRBJ1-2,TGCAGCGTTGGTTCCCCGGACTATGGCTACACCTTC,CSVGSPDYGYTF
TRBD1,TRBV29-1,-,TRBJ1-2,TGCAGCGTATCGCCGGGACAGGGGTATGGCTACACCTTC,CSVSPGQGYGYTF
-,TRBV27,-,TRBJ1-5,TGTGCCAGCGGCGGGGAGCCCCAGCATTTT,CASGGEPQHF
TRBD2,TRBV28,-,TRBJ2-7,TGTGCCAGCAGTCCGAGCGGGAGAGGGTCCTACGAGCAGTACTTC,CASSPSGRGSYEQYF
-,TRBV15,-,TRBJ1-2,TGTGCCACCAGTAGCAACGCGCAGGGGCGTACTTCTAACTATGGCTACACCTTC,CATSSNAQGRTSNYGYTF
TRBD2,TRBV9,-,TRBJ2-2,TGTGCCAGCAGCGCCAAGACGGGACTAGAGACCGGGGAGCTGTTTTTT,CASSAKTGLETGELFF
TRBD2,TRBV29-1,few,TRBJ2-1,TGCAGCGTGGACACTAGCGGGAAATATGAGCAGTTCTTC,CSVDTSGKYEQFF
TRBD1,TRBV9,-,TRBJ2-3,TGTGCCAGCAGCGTAGCCCCCCCGGGACAGGGCACAGATACGCAGTATTTT,CASSVAPPGQGTDTQYF
TRBD1,TRBV28,-,TRBJ2-7,TGTGCCAGCAGTACCGCCGGGACAGGGAGCTACGAGCAGTACTTC,CASSTAGTGSYEQYF
-,TRBV10-3,-,TRBJ1-2,TGTGCCATCAGTCGGGAGGTGGGGGTTAACTATGGCTACACCTTC,CAISREVGVNYGYTF
TRBD1,TRBV29-1,-,TRBJ2-2,TGCAGCGTCCGGACAGGGAATTTCTTGGAGCTGTTTTTT,CSVRTGNFLELFF
-,TRBV2,-,TRBJ2-5,TGTGCCAGCAAGGGGGAAGCGGTCCGGCAGTACTTC,CASKGEAVRQYF
-,TRBV6-1,once,TRBJ1-1,TGTGCCAGCAGTGTGGAGGTATACACTGAAGCTTTCTTT,CASSVEVYTEAFF
TRBD1,TRBV9,-,TRBJ1-2,TGTGCCAGCAGCGTAGCGACAGGGGGCTACACCTTC,CASSVATGGYTF
-,TRBV10-3,once,TRBJ1-3,TGTGCCATCAGTGTGCAAGGGGTGAACGGAAACACCATATATTTT,CAISVQGVNGNTIYF
TRBD1,TRBV7-8,-,TRBJ1-2,TGTGCCAGCAGCTTGGGGGACAGGGGCTATGGCTACACCTTC,CASSLGDRGYGYTF
-,TRBV18,few,TRBJ1-1,TGTGCCAGCTCACCCTCCCAGGGGTTCGACACTGAAGCTTTCTTT,CASSPSQGFDTEAFF
TRBD2,TRBV27,few,TRBJ2-5,TGTGCCAGCAGTTTATCGGGGTTAGCGGGAGGGCCAGGGGAGACCCAGTACTTC,CASSLSGLAGGPGETQYF
TRBD2,TRBV10-3,-,TRBJ2-5,TGTGCCATCAGTGAGTCGAGCGGGAGTTTCGTTAAAGAGACCCAGTACTTC,CAISESSGSFVKETQYF
-,TRBV7-2,few,TRBJ2-5,TGTGCCAGCAGCCCTCCCGGGGAGGAGACCCAGTACTTC,CASSPPGEETQYF
TRBD1,TRBV6-4,-,TRBJ2-5,TGTGCCAGCCCTCCCTCCGGGACAGCTGAAGAGACCCAGTACTTC,CASPPSGTAEETQYF
-,TRBV11-2,-,TRBJ1-2,TGTGCCAGCAGCTTAGTTACAGGGTGGGAAGGGCTTGGCTACACCTTC,CASSLVTGWEGLGYTF
TRBD1,TRBV5-1,-,TRBJ2-4,TGCGCCAGCAGCTTGATCCCCGGGACAGGGGGCAGTGGGGGGGCCAAAAACATTCAGTACTTC,CASSLIPGTGGSGGAKNIQYF
TRBD2,TRBV18,-,TRBJ2-7,TGTGCCAGCTCACCTCTTGCTAGCGGTGGTTACGAGCAGTACTTC,CASSPLASGGYEQYF
TRBD2,TRBV7-2,once,TRBJ2-1,TGTGCCAGCAGCTTGGCTAGCGGGAGCCCTGAGCAGTTCTTC,CASSLASGSPEQFF